The rows below give T cell receptor beta chains drawn from one sample of a study of T cell responses to AZD1222 COVID-19 vaccine. Using immunoSEQ multiplex PCR, the repertoire was profiled, and TCRdb retains in-frame clones only, with some absent. The top ten hold 1% to 1.5% of the sample, which has roughly 200,000 clones, 92% seen once. The material was peripheral blood, obtained on day 0 of AZD1222 vaccination. The receptor source for this set is an adult in good health. CDR3s include the opening cysteine and the closing phenylalanine or tryptophan. D genes are given only for firm matches. Clone size is given for some rows only: seen once, a few or many times, or a class if the clone is expanded.

j_call: TRBJ2-3; v_call: TRBV9; clone_size: .; d_call: TRBD2; cdr3_aa: CASSVDPLGGGAGDTQYF; cdr3_nt: TGTGCCAGCAGCGTAGACCCGCTTGGCGGGGGGGCGGGGGATACGCAGTATTTT
j_call: TRBJ2-2; v_call: TRBV4-3; clone_size: .; d_call: .; cdr3_aa: CASSPDRSGELFF; cdr3_nt: TGCGCCAGCAGCCCTGACAGGTCCGGGGAGCTGTTTTTT
j_call: TRBJ1-1; v_call: TRBV25-1; clone_size: .; d_call: .; cdr3_aa: CASSNHRQLTEAFF; cdr3_nt: TGTGCCAGCAGCAACCACCGGCAACTCACTGAAGCTTTCTTT
j_call: TRBJ1-2; v_call: TRBV5-6; clone_size: .; d_call: .; cdr3_aa: CASSRESSYTF; cdr3_nt: TGTGCCAGCAGCCGAGAGAGCAGCTACACCTTC
j_call: TRBJ1-2; v_call: TRBV6-5; clone_size: .; d_call: .; cdr3_aa: CASSLDGYYGYTF; cdr3_nt: TGTGCCAGCAGTCTCGACGGGTACTATGGCTACACCTTC
j_call: TRBJ1-5; v_call: TRBV4-1; clone_size: .; d_call: TRBD1; cdr3_aa: CASSQDQDRADQPQHF; cdr3_nt: TGCGCCAGCAGCCAAGATCAGGACAGGGCAGATCAGCCCCAGCATTTT
j_call: TRBJ1-3; v_call: TRBV14; clone_size: .; d_call: TRBD1; cdr3_aa: CASATGGIRNTIYF; cdr3_nt: TGTGCCAGCGCGACAGGGGGCATCAGAAACACCATATATTTT
j_call: TRBJ2-3; v_call: TRBV12-3/TRBV12-4; clone_size: .; d_call: TRBD1; cdr3_aa: CASSLYRDRDYF; cdr3_nt: TGTGCCAGCAGTCTCTACCGGGACAGGGATTATTTT
j_call: TRBJ2-7; v_call: TRBV10-2; clone_size: .; d_call: .; cdr3_aa: CASSPLSQATYEQYF; cdr3_nt: TGCGCCAGCAGTCCCCTTTCCCAGGCGACCTACGAGCAGTACTTC
j_call: TRBJ1-3; v_call: TRBV18; clone_size: .; d_call: .; cdr3_aa: CASSPPPVGNTIYF; cdr3_nt: TGTGCCAGCTCACCACCGCCCGTTGGAAACACCATATATTTT
j_call: TRBJ1-3; v_call: TRBV19; clone_size: .; d_call: .; cdr3_aa: CASSAGRPYSGNTIYF; cdr3_nt: TGTGCCAGTAGTGCCGGACGGCCCTACTCTGGAAACACCATATATTTT
j_call: TRBJ1-5; v_call: TRBV27; clone_size: .; d_call: TRBD1; cdr3_aa: CASSSGGTGAQPQHF; cdr3_nt: TGTGCCAGCAGTTCAGGCGGGACAGGGGCTCAGCCCCAGCATTTT
j_call: TRBJ2-7; v_call: TRBV29-1; clone_size: .; d_call: .; cdr3_aa: CSVDRRGAPGEQYF; cdr3_nt: TGCAGCGTTGATAGGAGGGGGGCCCCCGGGGAGCAGTACTTC
j_call: TRBJ1-2; v_call: TRBV6-5; clone_size: .; d_call: .; cdr3_aa: CASSNNRDPNYGYTF; cdr3_nt: TGTGCCAGCAGCAATAACAGGGACCCTAACTATGGCTACACCTTC
j_call: TRBJ1-1; v_call: TRBV18; clone_size: .; d_call: .; cdr3_aa: CASSHGAEAFF; cdr3_nt: TGTGCCAGCTCACATGGTGCTGAAGCTTTCTTT
j_call: TRBJ1-1; v_call: TRBV12-3/TRBV12-4; clone_size: .; d_call: .; cdr3_aa: CASRVGAEAFF; cdr3_nt: TGTGCCAGCCGGGTTGGCGCTGAAGCTTTCTTT
j_call: TRBJ1-4; v_call: TRBV4-1; clone_size: .; d_call: .; cdr3_aa: CASSQVVITNEKLFF; cdr3_nt: TGCGCCAGCAGCCAAGTTGTGATCACTAATGAAAAACTGTTTTTT
j_call: TRBJ1-4; v_call: TRBV9; clone_size: once; d_call: .; cdr3_aa: CASSGQVTNEKLFF; cdr3_nt: TGTGCCAGCAGCGGACAGGTGACTAATGAAAAACTGTTTTTT
j_call: TRBJ2-3; v_call: TRBV5-4; clone_size: .; d_call: TRBD2; cdr3_aa: CASSSGLAVSTDTQYF; cdr3_nt: TGTGCCAGCAGCTCGGGACTAGCGGTTAGCACAGATACGCAGTATTTT
j_call: TRBJ2-5; v_call: TRBV5-1; clone_size: .; d_call: .; cdr3_aa: CASSLPSGSETQYF; cdr3_nt: TGCGCCAGCAGCTTGCCGTCAGGGTCGGAGACCCAGTACTTC
j_call: TRBJ1-2; v_call: TRBV19; clone_size: once; d_call: .; cdr3_aa: CASSNSRRLLYGYTF; cdr3_nt: TGTGCCAGTAGTAACTCGAGACGGCTCCTCTATGGCTACACCTTC
j_call: TRBJ2-7; v_call: TRBV27; clone_size: .; d_call: TRBD1; cdr3_aa: CASSGTGKFNEQYF; cdr3_nt: TGTGCCAGCAGTGGGACAGGGAAGTTCAACGAGCAGTACTTC
j_call: TRBJ1-1; v_call: TRBV19; clone_size: .; d_call: TRBD1; cdr3_aa: CASRGPQGGPNTEAFF; cdr3_nt: TGTGCCTCCAGAGGGCCTCAGGGGGGGCCTAACACTGAAGCTTTCTTT
j_call: TRBJ2-3; v_call: TRBV6-5; clone_size: .; d_call: TRBD2; cdr3_aa: CASSGTSGGGTQYF; cdr3_nt: TGTGCCAGCAGCGGGACTAGCGGGGGGGGGACGCAGTATTTT
j_call: TRBJ1-3; v_call: TRBV2; clone_size: .; d_call: .; cdr3_aa: CASSEGSSGNTIYF; cdr3_nt: TGTGCCAGCAGTGAGGGCAGCTCTGGAAACACCATATATTTT
j_call: TRBJ1-5; v_call: TRBV7-2; clone_size: few; d_call: .; cdr3_aa: CASSFDLKQPQHF; cdr3_nt: TGTGCCAGCAGCTTCGACTTAAAACAGCCCCAGCATTTT
j_call: TRBJ1-5; v_call: TRBV5-1; clone_size: once; d_call: .; cdr3_aa: CASSLVGATNQPQHF; cdr3_nt: TGCGCCAGCAGCTTGGTTGGGGCAACCAATCAGCCCCAGCATTTT
j_call: TRBJ1-1; v_call: TRBV6-5; clone_size: .; d_call: TRBD1; cdr3_aa: CASSYDRDTEAFF; cdr3_nt: TGTGCCAGCAGTTATGACAGGGACACTGAAGCTTTCTTT
j_call: TRBJ2-3; v_call: TRBV7-2; clone_size: .; d_call: TRBD2; cdr3_aa: CASSPTRGGAKDTQYF; cdr3_nt: TGTGCCAGCAGCCCCACCCGGGGGGGGGCGAAAGATACGCAGTATTTT
j_call: TRBJ1-1; v_call: TRBV7-9; clone_size: .; d_call: .; cdr3_aa: CASSFQGGTEAFF; cdr3_nt: TGTGCCAGCAGCTTCCAGGGAGGGACTGAAGCTTTCTTT
j_call: TRBJ1-4; v_call: TRBV11-2; clone_size: once; d_call: .; cdr3_aa: CASGRTTNEKLFF; cdr3_nt: TGTGCCAGCGGCCGAACAACTAATGAAAAACTGTTTTTT
j_call: TRBJ1-2; v_call: TRBV6-5; clone_size: .; d_call: .; cdr3_aa: CASLQDNNYGYTF; cdr3_nt: TGTGCCAGCCTCCAGGACAATAACTATGGCTACACCTTC
j_call: TRBJ2-2; v_call: TRBV2; clone_size: .; d_call: .; cdr3_aa: CASTGTTNTGELFF; cdr3_nt: TGTGCCAGCACCGGGACAACTAACACCGGGGAGCTGTTTTTT
j_call: TRBJ2-7; v_call: TRBV5-1; clone_size: .; d_call: .; cdr3_aa: CASSTPSIHEQYF; cdr3_nt: TGCGCCAGCAGCACCCCGAGTATCCACGAGCAGTACTTC
j_call: TRBJ1-5; v_call: TRBV19; clone_size: .; d_call: .; cdr3_aa: CASSQTRNQPQHF; cdr3_nt: TGTGCCAGTAGTCAGACACGGAATCAGCCCCAGCATTTT
j_call: TRBJ1-6; v_call: TRBV15; clone_size: .; d_call: .; cdr3_aa: CAASSGNSPLHF; cdr3_nt: TGTGCCGCCTCATCAGGAAACTCACCCCTCCACTTT
j_call: TRBJ1-5; v_call: TRBV5-5; clone_size: .; d_call: .; cdr3_aa: CASSLPDLGSNQPQHF; cdr3_nt: TGTGCCAGCAGCCTTCCGGACCTTGGAAGCAATCAGCCCCAGCATTTT
j_call: TRBJ1-1; v_call: TRBV19; clone_size: .; d_call: TRBD1; cdr3_aa: CASSEGTAFAAFF; cdr3_nt: TGTGCCAGTAGTGAAGGGACAGCCTTTGCGGCTTTCTTT
j_call: TRBJ1-4; v_call: TRBV6-2/TRBV6-3; clone_size: .; d_call: .; cdr3_aa: CASRYQDLNEKLFF; cdr3_nt: TGTGCCAGCAGATACCAGGACTTGAATGAAAAACTGTTTTTT
j_call: TRBJ1-1; v_call: TRBV18; clone_size: .; d_call: .; cdr3_aa: CASSPPLVPWTEAFF; cdr3_nt: TGTGCCAGCTCACCACCGTTGGTCCCGTGGACTGAAGCTTTCTTT
j_call: TRBJ1-2; v_call: TRBV5-6; clone_size: once; d_call: .; cdr3_aa: CASSSVDGTYGYTF; cdr3_nt: TGTGCCAGCAGCAGCGTCGACGGGACATATGGCTACACCTTC
j_call: TRBJ1-2; v_call: TRBV15; clone_size: .; d_call: .; cdr3_aa: CATSRDLRPANYGYTF; cdr3_nt: TGTGCCACCAGCAGAGATCTCCGCCCCGCCAACTATGGCTACACCTTC
j_call: TRBJ2-3; v_call: TRBV4-1; clone_size: .; d_call: TRBD2; cdr3_aa: CASSQDSPTSGGVADTQYF; cdr3_nt: TGCGCCAGCAGCCAAGACTCCCCTACTAGCGGGGGGGTGGCAGATACGCAGTATTTT
j_call: TRBJ2-7; v_call: TRBV6-5; clone_size: .; d_call: .; cdr3_aa: CASSYAGHYYEQYF; cdr3_nt: TGTGCCAGCAGTTACGCAGGACACTACTACGAGCAGTACTTC
j_call: TRBJ2-5; v_call: TRBV20-1; clone_size: .; d_call: .; cdr3_aa: CSASPRTGTQYF; cdr3_nt: TGCAGTGCTAGTCCAAGGACCGGGACCCAGTACTTC
j_call: TRBJ1-5; v_call: TRBV15; clone_size: few; d_call: .; cdr3_aa: CASGLIQGSQPQHF; cdr3_nt: TGTGCCAGCGGGCTTATACAGGGAAGTCAGCCCCAGCATTTT
j_call: TRBJ2-3; v_call: TRBV6-2/TRBV6-3; clone_size: .; d_call: TRBD1; cdr3_aa: CASSFYRGLSTDTQYF; cdr3_nt: TGTGCCAGCAGTTTCTACAGGGGGCTGAGCACAGATACGCAGTATTTT
j_call: TRBJ2-1; v_call: TRBV7-2; clone_size: .; d_call: TRBD1; cdr3_aa: CASSLVPDRVYEQFF; cdr3_nt: TGTGCCAGCAGCTTAGTACCCGACAGGGTATATGAGCAGTTCTTC
j_call: TRBJ2-3; v_call: TRBV2; clone_size: .; d_call: TRBD1; cdr3_aa: CASSRYRGRRSQQTDTQYF; cdr3_nt: TGTGCCAGCAGTCGCTACAGGGGTCGAAGATCACAACAGACAGATACGCAGTATTTT
j_call: TRBJ2-1; v_call: TRBV28; clone_size: once; d_call: TRBD1; cdr3_aa: CASSSRYRDRTFTNNEQFF; cdr3_nt: TGTGCCAGCAGTTCGAGATACCGGGACAGAACATTTACAAACAATGAGCAGTTCTTC
j_call: TRBJ2-1; v_call: TRBV10-3; clone_size: once; d_call: TRBD2; cdr3_aa: CAISEGLATYNEQFF; cdr3_nt: TGTGCCATCAGCGAGGGACTAGCGACGTACAATGAGCAGTTCTTC
j_call: TRBJ2-5; v_call: TRBV18; clone_size: .; d_call: .; cdr3_aa: CASSPVAGSADETQYF; cdr3_nt: TGTGCCAGCTCACCAGTGGCAGGGTCCGCAGATGAGACCCAGTACTTC
j_call: TRBJ2-5; v_call: TRBV14; clone_size: .; d_call: .; cdr3_aa: CASSQGGRETQYF; cdr3_nt: TGTGCCAGCAGCCAAGGAGGGCGAGAGACCCAGTACTTC
j_call: TRBJ2-5; v_call: TRBV12-5; clone_size: .; d_call: .; cdr3_aa: CASGAGTEETQYF; cdr3_nt: TGTGCTAGTGGTGCGGGGACAGAAGAGACCCAGTACTTC
j_call: TRBJ1-2; v_call: TRBV19; clone_size: once; d_call: .; cdr3_aa: CASSISVLDSYGYTF; cdr3_nt: TGTGCCAGTAGTATCTCGGTCTTGGACAGCTATGGCTACACCTTC
j_call: TRBJ2-7; v_call: TRBV14; clone_size: once; d_call: .; cdr3_aa: CASSQGGLGGYEQYF; cdr3_nt: TGTGCCAGCAGCCAAGGTGGGCTTGGCGGTTACGAGCAGTACTTC
j_call: TRBJ1-4; v_call: TRBV19; clone_size: .; d_call: .; cdr3_aa: CASSMYGGRATNEKLFF; cdr3_nt: TGTGCCAGTAGTATGTATGGGGGCCGAGCAACTAATGAAAAACTGTTTTTT